The following is a T cell receptor beta chain sequence with its context. The sample comes from a study of blood T cell repertoires in COVID-19. Overall study context: The study drew acute and convalescent COVID-19 samples from the United States, Italy and Spain.

The CDR3 has 17 residues. Trimming removed 0 bases from V and 5 bases from J, with 17 bases in between. CDR1 is LNHNV, CDR2 YYDKDF, per germline (reference sequence). Profiling relied on immunoSEQ multiplex PCR, and the TCRdb table lists in-frame clones only, not all of them. The sample shows hundreds of thousands of clones, approximately 85% of them seen only once. Enrollees, about 18 to 89 years old, lived in 24 US areas. Categorization into cohorts depended on clinical history that participants reported. The TCR originated in a woman aged 50 to 60 who had recovered from COVID-19. The source material was PBMCs or T cells enriched from blood (not recorded which). J is TRBJ2-1 and V is TRBV15; the D gene is possibly TRBD1 (6 bases). The chain's CDR3 is CATSRDSLGWGHNEQFF. CDR3 nucleotide sequence: TGTGCCACCAGCAGAGACTCCCTAGGGTGGGGGCACAATGAGCAGTTCTTC.